A selection of T cell receptor beta chains follows, all from one sample in a study of blood T cell repertoires in COVID-19. Libraries were prepared by immunoSEQ multiplex PCR; TCRdb keeps only in-frame clonotypes and omits some of them. The sample lists about 300,000 clones, about 82% occurring once. Sequences were obtained from peripheral blood. The receptors shown here come from a woman in her fifties or sixties with acute or convalescent COVID-19. Each CDR3 is given with its conserved first and last residue. Fields, in order: clone size, V gene, J gene, D gene, CDR3 DNA, CDR3 protein. A D gene is named only where the DNA matches it firmly. Some rows mark clone size as missing; the rest say once, few, many or name a class of expanded clone.

>-|TRBV6-2/TRBV6-3|TRBJ2-3|-
TGTGCCAGCAGTTACGGTGGAACAGGCGTTGTCACAGATACGCAGTATTTT
CASSYGGTGVVTDTQYF
>-|TRBV24-1|TRBJ2-1|TRBD2
TGTGCCACCAGTGACCCCGGGACTAGCGGGAGTGGTGAGCAGTTCTTC
CATSDPGTSGSGEQFF
>few|TRBV9|TRBJ2-3|-
TGTGCCAGCAGCGTCCTTACAGATACGCAGTATTTT
CASSVLTDTQYF
>-|TRBV6-5|TRBJ2-1|-
TGTGCCAGCATGATCCTAGGCTACAATGAGCAGTTCTTC
CASMILGYNEQFF
>-|TRBV9|TRBJ2-2|-
TGTGCCAGCAGCATTCAGGACACCGGGGAGCTGTTTTTT
CASSIQDTGELFF
>-|TRBV19|TRBJ1-1|-
TGTGCCAGTAGTATAGAGAGAGGGTTGAACACTGAAGCTTTCTTT
CASSIERGLNTEAFF
>-|TRBV11-3|TRBJ2-1|-
TGTGCCAGCAGCTTAGATGTATACAATGAGCAGTTCTTC
CASSLDVYNEQFF
>once|TRBV7-9|TRBJ1-1|TRBD1
TGTGCCAGCAGCCCACAGGGGGCGGGTGAAGCTTTCTTT
CASSPQGAGEAFF
>-|TRBV6-2/TRBV6-3|TRBJ1-5|TRBD1
TGTGCCAGCAGTTACAGGGACAGTTCGAGGAGCAATCAGCCCCAGCATTTT
CASSYRDSSRSNQPQHF
>-|TRBV28|TRBJ1-1|TRBD1
TGTGCCAGCAGTCAGACAGGGAGAGGCACTGAAGCTTTCTTT
CASSQTGRGTEAFF
>-|TRBV10-1|TRBJ2-5|TRBD1
TGCGCCAGCTATAAGGACAGGGCGTACCAAGAGACCCAGTACTTC
CASYKDRAYQETQYF
>few|TRBV28|TRBJ2-1|-
TGTGCCAGCAGGCTAGCTCTGACCTACAATGAGCAGTTCTTC
CASRLALTYNEQFF
>once|TRBV28|TRBJ2-1|-
TGTGCCAGCAGTCCCCACGGACAGATTCAGTTCTTC
CASSPHGQIQFF
>-|TRBV28|TRBJ2-6|-
TGTGCCAGCAGCCCCGACAGCTCTGGGGCCAACGTCCTGACTTTC
CASSPDSSGANVLTF
>-|TRBV18|TRBJ2-6|TRBD1
TGTGCCAGCTCACCACCCGGGGGACAGGGGGTGGCTGGGGCCAACGTCCTGACTTTC
CASSPPGGQGVAGANVLTF
>-|TRBV11-3|TRBJ2-3|-
TGTGCCAGCAGCGCCAGCAGGGTCGGTACAGATACGCAGTATTTT
CASSASRVGTDTQYF
>few|TRBV5-1|TRBJ2-7|-
TGCGCCAGCAGCTTGGAGGGGCAATCCTACGAGCAGTACTTC
CASSLEGQSYEQYF
>-|TRBV4-3|TRBJ2-3|TRBD1
TGCGCCAGCAGCCAAGGGGACAGGGTAGGAGATACGCAGTATTTT
CASSQGDRVGDTQYF
>once|TRBV7-9|TRBJ2-7|TRBD1
TGTGCCAGCAGCTTAGAGGACAGGATCTACGAGCAGTACTTC
CASSLEDRIYEQYF
>-|TRBV7-2|TRBJ2-5|-
TGTGCCAGCAGCTTATGGGGCCAGGGCCAAGAGACCCAGTACTTC
CASSLWGQGQETQYF
>-|TRBV7-9|TRBJ1-2|-
TGTGCCAGCAGCTTAGATTTTCCGCCGGAGGACTATGGCTACACCTTC
CASSLDFPPEDYGYTF
>few|TRBV5-5|TRBJ2-2|-
TGTGCCAGCAGCTTCCGGTCCGATCCTACCGGGGAGCTGTTTTTT
CASSFRSDPTGELFF
>-|TRBV9|TRBJ2-1|TRBD2
TGTGCCAGCAGCGTAGACCCCCTAGCGGGGATCTACAATGAGCAGTTCTTC
CASSVDPLAGIYNEQFF
>-|TRBV30|TRBJ2-2|-
TGTGCCGGGAGGGGGCAGCCGAACACCGGGGAGCTGTTTTTT
CAGRGQPNTGELFF
>-|TRBV5-1|TRBJ2-7|-
TGCGCCAGCAGCCCACGCTCCCTCCACGGGAGTTCCGACGAGCAGTACTTC
CASSPRSLHGSSDEQYF
>-|TRBV5-5|TRBJ1-2|-
TGTGCCAGCAGCCCCAGCCCTCAAGGCGCCCTTCCTAGCTATGGCTACACCTTC
CASSPSPQGALPSYGYTF
>-|TRBV24-1|TRBJ1-2|-
TGTGCCACCAGTGATTCTGCTAACTATGGCTACACCTTC
CATSDSANYGYTF
>-|TRBV23-1|TRBJ2-2|TRBD1
TGCGCCAGCAGTCAAGGGGACAGTGCTGCCACCGGGGAGCTGTTTTTT
CASSQGDSAATGELFF
>-|TRBV18|TRBJ1-4|TRBD1
TGTGCCAGCTCACACCTACGGGACAGGGCCTTTTTT
CASSHLRDRAFF
>once|TRBV28|TRBJ1-4|TRBD1
TGTGCCAGCAGTTCCCCAGGGGGCGGAACTAATGAAAAACTGTTTTTT
CASSSPGGGTNEKLFF
>-|TRBV5-8|TRBJ1-1|-
TGTGCCAGCAGCCTCACCAGGGCGTTGTGGAACACTGAAGCTTTCTTT
CASSLTRALWNTEAFF